This T cell receptor (beta chain) is drawn from a study of blood T cell repertoires in COVID-19. V lost 5 bases to trimming and J lost 2 bases; unmatched junction nucleotides: 9. The CDR3 totals 16 residues. From germline, CDR1 is ENHRY and CDR2 SYGVKD. Using immunoSEQ multiplex PCR, the repertoire was profiled, and TCRdb retains in-frame clones only, with some absent. The sample contains some 360,000 clones, around 90% of which appear only once. The sequence came from an older woman with COVID-19, enrolled during active disease. The V and J genes are TRBV10-3 and TRBJ2-3; 8 bases are a match to TRBD2. Input material: peripheral blood. The CDR3: CAISTAGGADTDTQYF. The CDR3 DNA is TGTGCCATCAGTACCGCCGGGGGGGCGGACACAGATACGCAGTATTTT.